Listed below are T cell receptor beta chains from one sample, sequenced in a study of blood T cell repertoires in COVID-19. TCRdb's table, derived via immunoSEQ multiplex PCR, lists solely in-frame clones and lacks some. The sample consists of roughly 250,000 clones, around 85% of them appearing once. Sequencing input: PBMCs or T cells enriched from blood (not recorded which). These receptors were taken from a woman in her 30s who had recovered from COVID-19. Each CDR3 is given with its conserved first and last residue. A D gene is named only where the DNA matches it firmly. Clone size is stated in some rows and not others, as once, few, many or a class when expanded.

d_gene	v_gene	abundance	j_gene	len	CDR3aa	CDR3nt
TRBD1	TRBV7-2	NA	TRBJ1-2	14	CASSQDRGLSGYTF	TGTGCCAGCAGCCAGGACAGGGGGTTAAGTGGCTACACCTTC
TRBD1	TRBV28	NA	TRBJ1-2	17	CASSYPYYNRGRGGYTF	TGTGCCAGCAGTTACCCCTATTATAACAGGGGACGAGGGGGCTACACCTTC
NA	TRBV6-5	NA	TRBJ2-7	15	CASRQGADLAYEQYF	TGTGCCAGCAGACAGGGCGCAGACTTAGCCTACGAGCAGTACTTC
NA	TRBV30	NA	TRBJ2-3	13	CALRLPGRNTQYF	TGTGCCTTGCGACTACCTGGGAGGAATACGCAGTATTTT
TRBD1	TRBV25-1	NA	TRBJ1-1	16	CASSILEGQGITEAFF	TGTGCCAGCAGTATACTCGAAGGACAGGGAATCACTGAAGCTTTCTTT
NA	TRBV23-1	NA	TRBJ2-7	14	CASSDGDNSYEQYF	TGCGCCAGCAGTGATGGGGACAACTCCTACGAGCAGTACTTC
NA	TRBV25-1	NA	TRBJ1-1	16	CASSDLGGGMNTEAFF	TGTGCCAGCAGTGATCTGGGAGGGGGTATGAACACTGAAGCTTTCTTT
NA	TRBV10-3	NA	TRBJ2-7	16	CAISEGPTSSGGEQYF	TGTGCCATCAGTGAGGGCCCTACATCAAGCGGTGGGGAGCAGTACTTC
TRBD1	TRBV7-2	NA	TRBJ1-2	18	CASSPYRDRVRANYGYTF	TGTGCCAGCAGCCCGTACCGGGACAGGGTCAGAGCTAACTATGGCTACACCTTC
TRBD2	TRBV19	few	TRBJ2-7	14	CASSSLAESYEQYF	TGTGCCAGTAGTTCTCTAGCGGAATCCTACGAGCAGTACTTC
NA	TRBV21-1	NA	TRBJ1-1	14	CASSKPNRGQGAFF	TGTGCCAGCAGCAAACCGAACAGGGGGCAGGGGGCTTTCTTT
TRBD2	TRBV5-1	NA	TRBJ2-1	16	CASSEDTGTRGGEQFF	TGCGCCAGCAGCGAAGATACCGGGACTAGAGGTGGTGAGCAGTTCTTC
NA	TRBV9	NA	TRBJ1-5	13	CASSPLPDQPQHF	TGTGCCAGCAGCCCCCTTCCTGATCAGCCCCAGCATTTT
NA	TRBV25-1	NA	TRBJ1-4	17	CASSERTGGRWNEKLFF	TGTGCCAGCAGTGAGCGTACCGGGGGACGCTGGAATGAAAAACTGTTTTTT
TRBD2	TRBV7-9	NA	TRBJ2-7	14	CASSSSGGADEQYF	TGTGCCAGCAGCTCTAGCGGGGGGGCCGACGAGCAGTACTTC
TRBD1	TRBV5-8	NA	TRBJ1-6	14	CASTPRQGQFTLHF	TGTGCCAGCACCCCTCGACAGGGCCAATTCACCCTCCACTTT
TRBD2	TRBV25-1	NA	TRBJ2-7	18	CASSPSPILAGKMAEQYF	TGTGCCAGCAGTCCCTCCCCCATACTAGCGGGAAAAATGGCCGAGCAGTACTTC
NA	TRBV19	NA	TRBJ2-3	14	CASTPDSVTNTQYF	TGTGCCAGTACACCGGACAGCGTTACCAATACGCAGTATTTT
NA	TRBV27	NA	TRBJ1-2	13	CASRVGPGVGYTF	TGTGCCAGCAGGGTAGGTCCAGGGGTCGGCTACACCTTC
TRBD1	TRBV7-3	NA	TRBJ2-7	14	CASSPGQGGYEQYF	TGTGCCAGCAGCCCGGGACAGGGAGGGTACGAGCAGTACTTC
TRBD2	TRBV18	NA	TRBJ2-7	13	CASSPAGGNEQYF	TGTGCCAGCTCACCAGCGGGAGGGAACGAGCAGTACTTC
NA	TRBV2	NA	TRBJ2-6	17	CASRGQLAIAGANVLTF	TGTGCCAGCAGAGGACAGTTGGCTATCGCTGGGGCCAACGTCCTGACTTTC